This T cell receptor (beta chain) was found in a study of shared clonotypes between healthy human individuals. Findings and caveats of the study: Naive subsets tended to show greater estimated richness than memory subsets.

An approximately 200 ng quantity of DNA, about 30,000 T cell genomes, went into the sorted-subset replicate PCRs. TCRdb's copy holds only in-frame clones and misses some; the assay was immunoSEQ multiplex PCR. The table shows about 1,900,000 clones, with approximately 94% occurring only once. The naive CD8 fraction comprised CD45RO-negative cells positively selected for CCR7 and excluded terminally differentiated effector memory CD45RA+ cells. V lost 4 bases and J 6 bases, leaving 10 bases between the germline ends. Germline V lookup: CDR1 GTSNPN, CDR2 SVGIG (reference sequence). The CDR3 runs to 12 residues. Note on this clone: Its cognate antigen is unknown.

V is TRBV30 and J is TRBJ2-1, with D tentatively TRBD1 or TRBD2 (5 bases each). This receptor was taken from a man aged 18 to 29 in good health. The specimen sequenced was naive CD8+ T cells sorted from blood. The DNA of the CDR3 is TGTGCCTGGAACGGGGCTGGCAATGAGCAGTTCTTC. Translated, it gives CAWNGAGNEQFF.